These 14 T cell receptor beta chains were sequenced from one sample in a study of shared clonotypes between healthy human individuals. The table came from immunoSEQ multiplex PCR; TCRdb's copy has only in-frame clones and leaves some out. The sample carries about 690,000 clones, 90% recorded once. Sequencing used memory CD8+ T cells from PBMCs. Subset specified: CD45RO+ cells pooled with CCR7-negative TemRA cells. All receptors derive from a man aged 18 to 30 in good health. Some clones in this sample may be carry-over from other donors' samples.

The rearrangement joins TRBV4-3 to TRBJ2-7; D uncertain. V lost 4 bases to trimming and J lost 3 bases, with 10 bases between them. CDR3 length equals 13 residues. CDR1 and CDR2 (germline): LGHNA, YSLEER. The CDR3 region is CASSLNWRYEQYF. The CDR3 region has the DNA TGCGCCAGCAGCCTGAACTGGCGCTACGAGCAGTACTTC.

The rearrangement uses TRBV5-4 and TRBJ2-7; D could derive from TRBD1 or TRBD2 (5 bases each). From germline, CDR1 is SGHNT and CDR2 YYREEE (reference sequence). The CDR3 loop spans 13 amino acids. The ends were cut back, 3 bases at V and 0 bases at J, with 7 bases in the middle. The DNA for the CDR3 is TGTGCCAGCAGCTGGGGACCCTCCTACGAGCAGTACTTC. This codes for CASSWGPSYEQYF.

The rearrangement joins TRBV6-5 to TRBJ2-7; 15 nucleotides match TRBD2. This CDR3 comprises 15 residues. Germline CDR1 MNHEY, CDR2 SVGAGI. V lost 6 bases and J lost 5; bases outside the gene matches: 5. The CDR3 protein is CASSLGLAGGDEQYF. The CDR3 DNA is TGTGCCAGCAGCTTGGGACTAGCGGGAGGAGACGAGCAGTACTTC.

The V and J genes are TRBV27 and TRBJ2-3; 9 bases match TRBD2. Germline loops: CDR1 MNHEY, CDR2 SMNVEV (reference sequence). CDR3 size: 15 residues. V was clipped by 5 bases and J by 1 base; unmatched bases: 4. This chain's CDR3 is CASSLVAGGTDTQYF. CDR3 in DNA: TGTGCCAGCAGTCTAGTAGCGGGGGGCACAGATACGCAGTATTTT.

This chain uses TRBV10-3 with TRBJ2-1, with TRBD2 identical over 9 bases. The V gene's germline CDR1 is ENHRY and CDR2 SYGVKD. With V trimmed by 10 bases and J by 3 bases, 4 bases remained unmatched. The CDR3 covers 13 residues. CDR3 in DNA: TGTGCCACTAGCGGGGTATACTACAATGAGCAGTTCTTC. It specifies CATSGVYYNEQFF.

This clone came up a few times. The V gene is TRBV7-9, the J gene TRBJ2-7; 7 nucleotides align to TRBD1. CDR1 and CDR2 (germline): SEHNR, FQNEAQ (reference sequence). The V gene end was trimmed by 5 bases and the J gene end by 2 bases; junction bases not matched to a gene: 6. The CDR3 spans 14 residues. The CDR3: CASSVRDSPYEQYF. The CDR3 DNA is TGTGCCAGCAGCGTAAGGGACAGCCCCTACGAGCAGTACTTC.

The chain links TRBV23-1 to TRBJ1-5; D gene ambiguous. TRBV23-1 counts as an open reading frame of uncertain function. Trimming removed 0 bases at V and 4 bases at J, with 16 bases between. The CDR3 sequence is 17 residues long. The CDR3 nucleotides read TGCGCCAGCAGTCAATCAGGGCAGACAAGCGGAAATCAGCCCCAGCATTTT. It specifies CASSQSGQTSGNQPQHF.

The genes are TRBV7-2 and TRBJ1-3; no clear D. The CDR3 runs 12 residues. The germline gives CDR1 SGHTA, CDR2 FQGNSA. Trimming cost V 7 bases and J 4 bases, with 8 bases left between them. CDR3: CASTPGGNTIYF. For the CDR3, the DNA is TGTGCCAGCACCCCCGGGGGAAACACCATATATTTT.

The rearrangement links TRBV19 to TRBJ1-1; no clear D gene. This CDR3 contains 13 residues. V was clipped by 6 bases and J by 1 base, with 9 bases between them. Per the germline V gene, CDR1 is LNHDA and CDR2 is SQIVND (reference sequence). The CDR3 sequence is CASRSTENTEAFF. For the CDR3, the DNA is TGTGCCAGTAGAAGTACAGAGAACACTGAAGCTTTCTTT.

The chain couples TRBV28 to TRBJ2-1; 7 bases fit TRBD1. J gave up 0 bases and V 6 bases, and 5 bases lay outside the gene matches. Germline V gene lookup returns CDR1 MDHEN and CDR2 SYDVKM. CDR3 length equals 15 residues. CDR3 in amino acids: CASRSRGSSYNEQFF. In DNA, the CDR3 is TGTGCCAGCAGATCCAGGGGGAGCTCCTACAATGAGCAGTTCTTC.

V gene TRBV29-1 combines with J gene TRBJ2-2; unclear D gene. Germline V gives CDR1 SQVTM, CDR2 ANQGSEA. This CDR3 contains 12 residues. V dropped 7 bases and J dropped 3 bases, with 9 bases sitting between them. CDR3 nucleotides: TGCAGCGGGTGGGGTTACACCGGGGAGCTGTTTTTT. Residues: CSGWGYTGELFF.

The CDR3 coding sequence is TGTGCCAGCAGCCAGGGGACACTAAGATACAATGAGCAGTTCTTC. Protein: CASSQGTLRYNEQFF. The chain couples TRBV28 to TRBJ2-1; maybe TRBD1 (6 bases). This CDR3 region has 15 residues. Germline V gene data show CDR1 as MDHEN and CDR2 as SYDVKM. The germline V and J ends were trimmed by 6 bases and 4 bases, with 16 bases remaining between them.

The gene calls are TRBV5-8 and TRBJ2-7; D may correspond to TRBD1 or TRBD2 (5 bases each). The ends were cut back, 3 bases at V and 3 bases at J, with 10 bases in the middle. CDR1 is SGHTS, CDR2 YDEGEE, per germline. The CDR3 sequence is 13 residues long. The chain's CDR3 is CASSSLRGYEQYF. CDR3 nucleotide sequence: TGTGCCAGCAGCTCCCTGAGGGGCTACGAGCAGTACTTC. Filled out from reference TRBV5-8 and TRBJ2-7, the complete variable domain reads EAGVTQSPTHLIKTRGQQATLRCSPISGHTSVYWYQQALGLGLQFLLWYDEGEERNRGNFPPRFSGRQFPNYSSELNVNALELEDSALYLCASSSLRGYEQYFGPGTRLTVT.

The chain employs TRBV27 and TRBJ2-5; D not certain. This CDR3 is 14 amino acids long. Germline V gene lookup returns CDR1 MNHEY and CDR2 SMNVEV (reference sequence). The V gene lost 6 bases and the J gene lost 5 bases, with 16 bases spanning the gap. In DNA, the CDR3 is TGTGCCAGCAGCCCGGGCCCTAGGGTCGAGACCCAGTACTTC. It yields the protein CASSPGPRVETQYF.